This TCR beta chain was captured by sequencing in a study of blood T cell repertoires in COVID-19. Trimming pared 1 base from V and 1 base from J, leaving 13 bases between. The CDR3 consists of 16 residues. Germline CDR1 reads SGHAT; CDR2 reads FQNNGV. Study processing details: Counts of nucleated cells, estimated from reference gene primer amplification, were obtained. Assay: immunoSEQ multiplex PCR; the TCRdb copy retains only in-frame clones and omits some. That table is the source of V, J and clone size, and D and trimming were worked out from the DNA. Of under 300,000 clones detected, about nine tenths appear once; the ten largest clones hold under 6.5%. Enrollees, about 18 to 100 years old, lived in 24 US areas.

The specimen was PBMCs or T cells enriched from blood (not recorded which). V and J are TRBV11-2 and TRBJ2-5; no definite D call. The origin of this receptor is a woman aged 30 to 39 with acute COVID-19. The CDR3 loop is CASSLVVFGSQETQYF. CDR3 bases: TGTGCCAGCAGCTTAGTGGTTTTTGGCTCCCAAGAGACCCAGTACTTC.